Below, 17 T cell receptor beta chains from the same sample are listed, as sequenced in a study of identical twins (dated by TCRdb to the mid-2010s). Receptor libraries were prepared by 5' RACE. Reads for this sample came from an Illumina HiSeq 2000. TCRdb itself trimmed the public reads at Q25 with fastp, ran MiXCR and retained productive beta chains. Rows are unified per CDR3 protein, each entry keeping the most common DNA and genes. The sample contains some 790,000 distinct CDR3 sequences, about 20% of them found a single time. About 12% of the sample is taken by the ten largest. Separately, the same data were catalogued under a study of T cells expressing NK-cell markers.

The specimen was PBMCs. These receptors were taken from a woman younger than 35 in good health.

CDR3 sequence (DNA): TGTGCCAGCAGTTTTATCTGGTACGAGCAGTACTTC. The encoded protein is CASSFIWYEQYF. The chain links TRBV6-2 or TRBV6-3 to TRBJ2-7; no reliable D call. This CDR3 is built from 12 residues. Germline loops: CDR1 MNHEY, CDR2 SVGEGT. V shed 4 bases and J shed 4 bases, with 8 bases lying between them.

V usage is TRBV5-1 and J usage is TRBJ1-2; D gene uncertain. Germline CDR1 SGHRS, CDR2 YFSETQ. The CDR3 is 13 residues long. Trimming left V 4 bases short and J 7 bases short, with 14 bases between. As DNA, the CDR3 is TGCGCCAGCAGCCGTACAGTTTTGGGTGGCTACACCTTC. Amino acids: CASSRTVLGGYTF.

The chain is built from TRBV20-1 and TRBJ2-1, with 7 bases fitting TRBD2. Germline V gene data show CDR1 as DFQATT and CDR2 as SNEGSKA (reference sequence). The CDR3 runs to 14 residues. The CDR3 sequence: CRAPGAGINNEQFF. The CDR3 coding sequence is TGCAGGGCGCCTGGAGCGGGAATTAACAATGAGCAGTTCTTC.

The chain carries TRBV24-1 and TRBJ2-1, with 8 nucleotides matching TRBD2. CDR1 and CDR2 (germline): KGHDR, SFDVKD. V lost 0 bases, J lost 5 bases, and 2 bases stayed unmatched. The CDR3 has 15 amino acids. The CDR3 here is CATSDLSLADNEQFF. The CDR3 DNA reads as TGTGCCACCAGTGATTTGTCACTAGCGGACAATGAGCAGTTCTTC.

This clonotype has more than one count but fewer than ten. The gene calls are TRBV12-3 or TRBV12-4 and TRBJ1-5; D is undetermined. V was clipped by 1 base and J by 5 bases, with 9 bases between them. The CDR3 extends over 14 amino acids. DNA of the CDR3: TGTGCCAGCAGTTTAGGTCTCGGATATCAGCCCCAGCATTTT. Its protein is CASSLGLGYQPQHF.

The chain links TRBV2 to TRBJ2-1; D unclear. CDR1 is SNHLY, CDR2 FYNNEI, per germline. V was clipped by 5 bases and J by 6 bases, with 11 bases between them. This CDR3 region has 13 residues. The CDR3 here is CASSIPGANEQFF. The CDR3 coding sequence is TGTGCCAGCAGTATCCCCGGAGCCAATGAGCAGTTCTTC.

The J gene is TRBJ2-5, the V gene TRBV29-1, with D possibly being TRBD1 or TRBD2 (5 bases each). V lost 3 bases and J 7 bases, leaving 15 bases between the germline ends. CDR3 length equals 13 residues. The V gene's germline CDR1 is SQVTM and CDR2 ANQGSEA. For the CDR3, the DNA is TGCAGCGTTGACCCGGGACCCGCGGGGACCCAGTACTTC. It specifies CSVDPGPAGTQYF.

This clonotype was seen only a few times. The chain couples TRBV5-5 to TRBJ2-5; 8 positions agree with TRBD1. This CDR3 region has 12 residues. Germline assignment: CDR1 SGHKS and CDR2 YYEKEE (reference sequence). V gave up 3 bases and J gave up 5 bases; unmatched junction bases: 0. Written as DNA, the CDR3 is TGTGCCAGCAGCTGGGACAGGGAGACCCAGTACTTC. Its translation: CASSWDRETQYF.

Many counts were recorded for this clonotype. This rearrangement joins TRBV6-5 to TRBJ1-6, with unresolved D. The CDR3 contains 14 residues. Trimming took off 2 bases at V and 6 bases at J, with 8 bases between the two ends. Germline CDR1 and CDR2: MNHEY and SVGAGI. CDR3 nucleotide sequence: TGTGCCAGCAGTTACGGCGGACGTAATTCACCCCTCCACTTT. As protein: CASSYGGRNSPLHF.

The gene calls are TRBV20-1 and TRBJ2-3; D is uncertain. The CDR3 length is 15 residues. Trimming stripped 0 bases from V and 6 bases from J, with 16 bases between. Germline CDR1 reads DFQATT; CDR2 reads SNEGSKA (reference sequence). The CDR3 reads CSARDGQSFFDTQYF. CDR3 coding DNA: TGCAGTGCTAGAGATGGGCAGTCCTTTTTCGATACGCAGTATTTT.

The chain joins TRBV20-1 to TRBJ2-3; 9 bases map to TRBD2. The CDR3 sequence is 13 residues long. With 4 bases clipped from V and 7 bases from J, the junction kept 6 bases outside the gene matches. Germline CDR1 is DFQATT and CDR2 is SNEGSKA (reference sequence). CDR3 DNA sequence: TGCAGTGCTACTAGCGGGGCCCCGCATACGCAGTATTTT. Translation gives CSATSGAPHTQYF.

The V gene is TRBV11-2, the J gene TRBJ2-7, with 11 positions matching TRBD2. V shed 2 bases, J shed 2 bases, and the junction held 11 bases outside the gene matches. In germline, CDR1 is SGHAT, CDR2 FQNNGV. This CDR3 is built from 18 residues. The CDR3 reads CASSLKVDGTSGTYEQYF. CDR3 nucleotide sequence: TGTGCCAGCAGCTTAAAAGTAGACGGGACTAGCGGCACCTACGAGCAGTACTTC. The whole variable domain, remainder taken from reference TRBV11-2 and TRBJ2-7, is EAGVAQSPRYKIIEKRQSVAFWCNPISGHATLYWYQQILGQGPKLLIQFQNNGVVDDSQLPKDRFSAERLKGVDSTLKIQPAKLEDSAVYLCASSLKVDGTSGTYEQYFGPGTRLTVT.

This chain uses TRBV5-1 with TRBJ1-4, with a possible D match to TRBD1 (6 bases). Germline loops: CDR1 SGHRS, CDR2 YFSETQ. There are 13 residues in the CDR3. V was clipped by 2 bases and J by 6 bases, with 8 bases between them. CDR3 protein: CASSLGTYEKLFF. Written as DNA, the CDR3 is TGCGCCAGCAGCTTAGGGACATATGAAAAACTGTTTTTT.

The CDR3 is CASVGATKNEQFF. The CDR3, as DNA: TGCGCCAGCGTGGGGGCGACTAAGAATGAGCAGTTCTTC. This chain uses TRBV10-2 with TRBJ2-1; D might be TRBD1 (6 bases). The V end was cut by 8 bases, the J end by 7 bases, with 15 bases between. Germline V gene data show CDR1 as WSHSY and CDR2 as SAAADI. The CDR3 sequence is 13 residues long.

The J gene is TRBJ1-2, the V gene TRBV7-9; D possibly corresponds to TRBD1 (6 bases). This CDR3 has 14 residues. Trimming cost V 1 base and J 5 bases, with 11 bases left between them. Germline CDR1 is SEHNR and CDR2 is FQNEAQ (reference sequence). This CDR3 is CASSLDVRGYGYTF. The CDR3 DNA sequence: TGTGCCAGCAGCTTAGACGTCAGGGGATATGGCTACACCTTC.

The chain is built from TRBV5-1 and TRBJ2-7, with a tentative D call TRBD2 (6 bases). Germline V gives CDR1 SGHRS, CDR2 YFSETQ. V shed 4 bases and J shed 4 bases, with 18 bases lying between them. The CDR3 totals 15 residues. The CDR3: CASSPSEGFGYEQYF. The CDR3 DNA reads as TGCGCCAGCAGCCCCTCGGAGGGATTCGGGTACGAGCAGTACTTC.

This chain uses TRBV20-1 with TRBJ2-1, with 9 bases lining up with TRBD2. V was clipped by 0 bases and J by 0 bases; unmatched bases: 0. This CDR3 spans 15 amino acids. Germline V gene data show CDR1 as DFQATT and CDR2 as SNEGSKA (reference sequence). This chain's CDR3 is CSARELAGSYNEQFF. The CDR3 coding sequence is TGCAGTGCTAGAGAACTAGCGGGCTCCTACAATGAGCAGTTCTTC.